This TCR beta chain was identified in a study of T-cell memory formation after mild COVID-19. Turning to this clonotype: The junction and the germline gene differ at one end; a read error may be behind it.

One entry per CDR3 protein results from TCRdb running MiXCR on the 5' RACE reads. Altogether 55,000 to 75,000 distinct CDR3 sequences are present, around 30% being singletons, with the ten largest covering 40% to 45%. Germline loops: CDR1 SNHLY, CDR2 FYNNEI. There are 13 residues in the CDR3. The sample consisted of PBMCs or a T cell subset sorted from them (not recorded which). The chain uses TRBV2 and TRBJ2-1, with D maybe TRBD2 (6 bases). The source is a man between 18 and 29 years old who had mild COVID-19 (a few samples of this study predate the infection). Cell type and time point are not known. The chain's CDR3 is CASSGSGLPEPFF. The CDR3 DNA is TGTGCCAGCAGTGGTTCGGGACTGCCGGAGCCGTTCTTC. The whole variable domain, remainder taken from reference TRBV2 and TRBJ2-1, is EPEVTQTPSHQVTQMGQEVILRCVPISNHLYFYWYRQILGQKVEFLVSFYNNEISEKSEIFDDQFSVERPDGSNFTLKIRSTKLEDSAMYFCASSGSGLPEPFFGPGTRLTVL.